What follows are 23 T cell receptor beta chains derived from one specimen sequenced in a study of CD8 T cells in Susac syndrome. RNA, at about 0.45 to 1 ug, was reverse transcribed with random hexamers. TCRdb redid the calling of the immunoSEQ multiplex PCR reads with MiXCR, one entry per CDR3 protein. The sample yields about 120,000 distinct CDR3 sequences, around 95% seen once. Sequencing used CD4+ T cells from PBMCs. These receptors all come from a human donor in good health.

The chain uses TRBV30 and TRBJ2-7; 11 bases are a match to TRBD2. The junction had 10 bases not matched to a gene; V was cut back by 0 bases and J by 3 bases. Germline V gives CDR1 GTSNPN, CDR2 SVGIG (reference sequence). The CDR3 spans 17 residues. CDR3 nucleotide sequence: TGTGCCTGGAGTGTGGGGTGGGCTAGCGGGAGGAGCTACGAGCAGTACTTC. Residues: CAWSVGWASGRSYEQYF.

The rearrangement uses TRBV4-2 and TRBJ2-2, with TRBD2 matching over 7 bases. This CDR3 is built from 16 residues. The V and J ends lost 8 bases and 6 bases, in that order; junction bases with no gene match: 15. CDR1 LGHNA and CDR2 YNFKEQ come from the germline V gene. This CDR3 reads CASAESTSLAAGELFF. The CDR3 DNA is TGTGCCAGCGCCGAATCCACGAGCCTAGCGGCCGGGGAGCTGTTTTTT.

V and J are TRBV27 and TRBJ2-7; 10 nucleotides line up with TRBD2. CDR3 size: 18 residues. Germline V gives CDR1 MNHEY, CDR2 SMNVEV (reference sequence). V dropped 0 bases and J dropped 3; count of bases not matched to a gene: 11. For the CDR3, the DNA is TGTGCCAGCAGTTTATCGATTGTGGCTAGCGGGAGTATCTACGAGCAGTACTTC. This sequence encodes CASSLSIVASGSIYEQYF.

This chain uses TRBV2 with TRBJ2-1; D is ambiguous. The CDR3 runs to 15 residues. V shed 1 base and J shed 4 bases, with 11 bases lying between them. The germline V gene encodes CDR1 SNHLY and CDR2 FYNNEI. DNA for the CDR3: TGTGCCAGCAGTGAAGATCGGACCCTATACAATGAGCAGTTCTTC. This translates into CASSEDRTLYNEQFF.

The V call is TRBV7-3, the J call TRBJ2-7; D gene uncertain. The germline gives CDR1 SGHTA, CDR2 FQGTGA. The V and J ends lost 4 bases and 5 bases respectively, with 9 bases between them. The CDR3 has 12 residues. CDR3: CASSSDRNEQYF. In DNA form, the CDR3 reads TGTGCCAGCAGCTCCGACCGAAACGAGCAGTACTTC.

The chain links TRBV28 to TRBJ1-1; D perhaps matches TRBD1 (5 bases). The V gene lost 3 bases and the J gene lost 4 bases, with 21 bases spanning the gap. This CDR3 spans 17 amino acids. Germline V gene lookup returns CDR1 MDHEN and CDR2 SYDVKM. Here the CDR3 DNA reads TGTGCCAGCAGTTTGCAGGGTCCCACCCGAGGGAGCACTGAAGCTTTCTTT. It is translated as CASSLQGPTRGSTEAFF.

This rearrangement joins TRBV5-1 to TRBJ2-1; D call uncertain. Germline lookup yields CDR1 SGHRS and CDR2 YFSETQ. The CDR3 contains 15 residues. V was pared by 0 bases and J by 0 bases, with 7 bases between. The CDR3 coding sequence is TGCGCCAGCAGCTTGGCGGCGGCCTCCTACAATGAGCAGTTCTTC. Its translation: CASSLAAASYNEQFF.

This clonotype has just one count. CDR3 bases: TGTGCCAGCAGCGTAGCAGCAGGGGGCAAAGAGACCCAGTACTTC. As protein: CASSVAAGGKETQYF. The chain recombines TRBV9 with TRBJ2-5; 8 bases are shared with TRBD1. The CDR3 runs 15 residues. CDR1 is SGDLS and CDR2 is YYNGEE in the germline V gene. With 0 bases clipped from V and 3 bases from J, the junction kept 4 bases outside the gene matches.

This chain uses TRBV6-2 or TRBV6-3 with TRBJ1-1; 7 bases map to TRBD1. J lost 0 bases, V lost 7 bases, and 2 bases had no gene match. The germline V gene has CDR1 MNHEY and CDR2 SVGEGT. The CDR3 spans 13 residues. The CDR3 spells CASTGTVNTEAFF. The CDR3 bases are TGTGCCAGCACCGGGACAGTGAACACTGAAGCTTTCTTT.

This clonotype was recorded a few times. The chain employs TRBV6-2 or TRBV6-3 and TRBJ2-5; unclear D gene. The CDR3 length is 12 residues. Deletions cut 6 bases from V and 2 bases from J, with 7 bases between. Germline-derived CDR1 and CDR2 are MNHEY and SVGEGT. CDR3 in amino acids: CASRRSQETQYF. The CDR3 DNA sequence: TGTGCCAGCAGGAGGTCTCAAGAGACCCAGTACTTC.

The J gene is TRBJ1-2, the V gene TRBV6-5; D unclear. The V gene's germline CDR1 is MNHEY and CDR2 SVGAGI. The germline V and J ends were trimmed by 4 bases and 3 bases, with 12 bases remaining between them. The CDR3 loop spans 14 amino acids. The CDR3 DNA follows: TGTGCCAGCAGTTCCATCTCATTGGACTATGGCTACACCTTC. Translating it yields CASSSISLDYGYTF.

This chain connects TRBV20-1 to TRBJ2-7, with D unresolved. Germline assignment: CDR1 DFQATT and CDR2 SNEGSKA (reference sequence). The CDR3 runs 14 residues. V lost 3 bases, J lost 0 bases, and 12 bases lay in between. CDR3 coding DNA: TGCAGTGCTAGGGCGGCGCGAGGCTCCTACGAGCAGTACTTC. It codes for CSARAARGSYEQYF.

DNA of the CDR3: TGTGCCAGCAGCTTAGCGGACGCCGGCAATCAGCCCCAGCATTTT. As protein: CASSLADAGNQPQHF. J is TRBJ1-5 and V is TRBV7-8; D gene unclear. The CDR3 sequence is 15 residues long. V shed 0 bases and J shed 2 bases, with 8 bases lying between them. Germline loops: CDR1 SGHVS, CDR2 FQNEAQ.

J is TRBJ2-7 and V is TRBV6-7; D might be TRBD2 (6 bases). TRBV6-7 is an ORF; its function is uncertain. The CDR3 has 14 amino acids. Deletions cut 2 bases from V and 5 bases from J, with 13 bases between. CDR3 DNA: TGTGCCAGCAGTTACGTTGGAGGGAACGACGAGCAGTACTTC. Translating it yields CASSYVGGNDEQYF.

The chain combines TRBV2 with TRBJ1-5; no clear D. In germline, CDR1 is SNHLY, CDR2 FYNNEI. V lost 6 bases, J lost 12 bases, and 18 bases lay in between. This CDR3 region has 13 residues. CDR3 in DNA: TGTGCCAGCAGCCCCAAGAGGGTGGAGAGCCAGCATTTT. Translated: CASSPKRVESQHF.

The rearrangement uses TRBV5-1 and TRBJ1-1; D is unclear. The CDR3 is 15 residues long. The germline CDR1 and CDR2 sequences are SGHRS and YFSETQ. The V gene lost 0 bases and the J gene lost 0 bases, with 9 bases spanning the gap. CDR3: CASSLDPGMNTEAFF. The CDR3 DNA reads TGCGCCAGCAGCTTGGACCCGGGCATGAACACTGAAGCTTTCTTT.

J is TRBJ2-1 and V is TRBV7-9; TRBD2 matches 9 bases. The CDR3 has 18 residues. Germline V lookup: CDR1 SEHNR, CDR2 FQNEAQ (reference sequence). The ends lost 3 bases at V and 1 base at J; junction bases unmatched: 10. The DNA for the CDR3 is TGTGCCAGCAGCTTTGGCCTAGCGGGACGGAGATCCTACAATGAGCAGTTCTTC. Its translation: CASSFGLAGRRSYNEQFF.

This clonotype was seen only once. The V and J genes are TRBV7-9 and TRBJ1-1; D perhaps matches TRBD1 (6 bases). The CDR3 extends over 12 amino acids. Germline CDR1 is SEHNR and CDR2 is FQNEAQ (reference sequence). Trimming removed 5 bases at V and 7 bases at J, with 11 bases between. The CDR3 is CASSQGSFEAFF. Here the CDR3 DNA reads TGTGCCAGCAGCCAGGGGAGCTTTGAAGCTTTCTTT. Filled out from reference TRBV7-9 and TRBJ1-1, the complete variable domain reads DTGVSQNPRHKITKRGQNVTFRCDPISEHNRLYWYRQTLGQGPEFLTYFQNEAQLEKSRLLSDRFSAERPKGSFSTLEIQRTEQGDSAMYLCASSQGSFEAFFGQGTRLTVV.

The CDR3: CASSQTESTDTQYF. As DNA, the CDR3 is TGTGCCAGCAGCCAGACAGAAAGCACAGATACGCAGTATTTT. The chain combines TRBV11-1 with TRBJ2-3, with D perhaps matching TRBD1 (5 bases). Trimming cost V 5 bases and J 0 bases, with 9 bases left between them. The germline V gene encodes CDR1 SGHAT and CDR2 FQDESV (reference sequence). This CDR3 spans 14 amino acids.

The V and J genes are TRBV7-9 and TRBJ2-7; D is perhaps TRBD1 (5 bases). The germline gives CDR1 SEHNR, CDR2 FQNEAQ (reference sequence). Trimming removed 5 bases at V and 2 bases at J, with 13 bases between. This CDR3 contains 14 residues. The CDR3 DNA follows: TGTGCCAGCAGCCTTGCAGGGTCGCCCTACGAGCAGTACTTC. Its translation is CASSLAGSPYEQYF. Drawing the rest from reference TRBV7-9 and TRBJ2-7, the complete variable domain is DTGVSQNPRHKITKRGQNVTFRCDPISEHNRLYWYRQTLGQGPEFLTYFQNEAQLEKSRLLSDRFSAERPKGSFSTLEIQRTEQGDSAMYLCASSLAGSPYEQYFGPGTRLTVT.

The V call is TRBV12-3 or TRBV12-4, the J call TRBJ2-7, with 7 positions matching TRBD1. The junction had 9 bases not matched to a gene; V was cut back by 5 bases and J by 5 bases. This CDR3 contains 14 residues. The CDR3 reads CASSLGTQGHEQYF. The CDR3 DNA reads TGTGCCAGCAGTCTTGGGACACAGGGGCACGAGCAGTACTTC.

The rearrangement links TRBV2 to TRBJ2-3, with a weak D call TRBD1 (5 bases). Germline CDR1 SNHLY, CDR2 FYNNEI. V shed 5 bases and J shed 6 bases, with 9 bases lying between them. The CDR3 runs to 12 residues. CDR3 region: CASSTKGDTQYF. In DNA form, the CDR3 reads TGTGCCAGCAGTACCAAGGGGGATACGCAGTATTTT.

This clonotype was observed once. The chain joins TRBV10-3 to TRBJ1-6, with D uncertain. The CDR3 covers 12 residues. V was cut by 10 bases and J by 12 bases, with 16 bases left in between. Per germline, CDR1 ENHRY and CDR2 SYGVKD. For the CDR3, the DNA is TGTGCCACGGGGTCCGAAGAGTTACCCCTCCACTTT. As protein: CATGSEELPLHF.